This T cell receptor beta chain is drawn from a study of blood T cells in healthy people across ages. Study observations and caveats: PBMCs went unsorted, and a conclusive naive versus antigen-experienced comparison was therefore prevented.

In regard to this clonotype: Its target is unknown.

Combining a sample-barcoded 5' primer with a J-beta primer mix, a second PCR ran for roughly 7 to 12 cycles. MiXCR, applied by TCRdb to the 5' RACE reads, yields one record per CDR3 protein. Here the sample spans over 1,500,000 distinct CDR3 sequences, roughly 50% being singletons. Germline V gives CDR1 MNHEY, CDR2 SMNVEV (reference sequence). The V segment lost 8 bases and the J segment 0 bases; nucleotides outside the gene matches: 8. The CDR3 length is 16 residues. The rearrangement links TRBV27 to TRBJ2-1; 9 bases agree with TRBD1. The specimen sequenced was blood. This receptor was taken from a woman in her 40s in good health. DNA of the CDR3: TGTGCCAGCGCCCCCACGACAGGGGGCTCCTACAATGAGCAGTTCTTC. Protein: CASAPTTGGSYNEQFF.